The entry that follows covers one T cell receptor (beta chain) sequence. This sample is drawn from a study of blood T cell repertoires in COVID-19. Per the original data handling: Reference gene primer amplification yielded estimated nucleated cell counts. This table comes from immunoSEQ multiplex PCR, and its TCRdb copy is limited to in-frame clones, with some not included. V and J calls and clone size are those listed in that table; D and trimming were worked out from the DNA. The data show about 140,000 clones, about 80% seen once. Germline trimming cut 4 bases from V and 2 bases from J; bases unmatched to any gene: 3. CDR1 and CDR2 from the germline V gene are KGHDR and SFDVKD. The CDR3 loop spans 15 amino acids. Participant reports of clinical history set cohort assignment.

The origin of this receptor is a woman in her 50s who had recovered from COVID-19. Sequencing was carried out using PBMCs or T cells enriched from blood (not recorded which). The chain combines TRBV24-1 with TRBJ1-5; 8 nucleotides line up with TRBD1. CDR3 protein: CATSDGQGGNQPQHF. CDR3 nucleotide sequence: TGTGCCACCAGTGACGGACAGGGTGGCAATCAGCCCCAGCATTTT.